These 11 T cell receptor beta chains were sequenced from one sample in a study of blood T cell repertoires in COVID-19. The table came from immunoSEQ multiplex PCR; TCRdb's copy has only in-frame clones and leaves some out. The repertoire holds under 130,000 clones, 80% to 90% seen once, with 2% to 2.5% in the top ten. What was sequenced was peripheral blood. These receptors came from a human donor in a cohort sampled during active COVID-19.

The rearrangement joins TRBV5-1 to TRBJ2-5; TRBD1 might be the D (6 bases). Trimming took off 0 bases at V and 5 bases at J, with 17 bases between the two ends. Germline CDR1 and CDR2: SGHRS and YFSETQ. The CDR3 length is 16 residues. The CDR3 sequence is CASSLDRQGTWETQYF. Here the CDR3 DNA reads TGCGCCAGCAGCTTGGATCGGCAGGGGACATGGGAGACCCAGTACTTC.

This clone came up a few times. This chain's CDR3 is CASSRSLGTSGYEQYF. In nucleotides, the CDR3 is TGTGCCAGCAGCCGAAGTCTGGGGACTAGCGGCTACGAGCAGTACTTC. The chain links TRBV4-2 to TRBJ2-7; 11 bases are shared with TRBD2. There are 16 residues in the CDR3. The V gene end was trimmed by 4 bases and the J gene end by 3 bases; junction bases not matched to a gene: 8. Germline lookup yields CDR1 LGHNA and CDR2 YNFKEQ.

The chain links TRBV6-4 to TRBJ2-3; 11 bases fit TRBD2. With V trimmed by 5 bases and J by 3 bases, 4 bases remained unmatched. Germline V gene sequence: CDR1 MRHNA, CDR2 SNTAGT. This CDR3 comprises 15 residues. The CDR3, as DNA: TGTGCCAGCAGTAATGCTAGCGGGGGGACAGATACGCAGTATTTT. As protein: CASSNASGGTDTQYF.

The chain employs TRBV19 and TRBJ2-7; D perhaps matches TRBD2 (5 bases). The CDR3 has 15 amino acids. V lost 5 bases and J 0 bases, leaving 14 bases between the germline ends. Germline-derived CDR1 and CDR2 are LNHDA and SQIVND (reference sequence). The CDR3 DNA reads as TGTGCCAGTAGTCGCCGTGGGGAGACCTCCTACGAGCAGTACTTC. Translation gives CASSRRGETSYEQYF.

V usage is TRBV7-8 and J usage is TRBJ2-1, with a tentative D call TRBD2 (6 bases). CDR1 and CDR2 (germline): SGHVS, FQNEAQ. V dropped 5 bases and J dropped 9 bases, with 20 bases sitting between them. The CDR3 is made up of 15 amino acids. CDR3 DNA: TGTGCCAGCAGCCCAAAGGCGGGATGGGCCGGTGAGCAGTTCTTC. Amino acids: CASSPKAGWAGEQFF.

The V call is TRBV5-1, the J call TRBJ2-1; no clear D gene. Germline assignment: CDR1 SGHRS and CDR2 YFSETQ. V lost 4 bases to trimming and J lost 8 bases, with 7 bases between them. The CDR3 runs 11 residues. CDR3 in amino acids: CASSLLDEQFF. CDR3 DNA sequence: TGCGCCAGCAGCCTACTGGATGAGCAGTTCTTC. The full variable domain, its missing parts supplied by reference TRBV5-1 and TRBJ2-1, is KAGVTQTPRYLIKTRGQQVTLSCSPISGHRSVSWYQQTPGQGLQFLFEYFSETQRNKGNFPGRFSGRQFSNSRSEMNVSTLELGDSALYLCASSLLDEQFFGPGTRLTVL.

Written as DNA, the CDR3 is TGCGCCAGCAGCCAAGACCCGACAGGGTATCAGCCCCAGCATTTT. It encodes CASSQDPTGYQPQHF. This chain joins TRBV4-1 and TRBJ1-5, with 7 bases fitting TRBD1. The ends lost 0 bases at V and 5 bases at J; junction bases unmatched: 4. CDR1 and CDR2 from the germline V gene are MGHRA and YSYEKL. This CDR3 comprises 15 residues.

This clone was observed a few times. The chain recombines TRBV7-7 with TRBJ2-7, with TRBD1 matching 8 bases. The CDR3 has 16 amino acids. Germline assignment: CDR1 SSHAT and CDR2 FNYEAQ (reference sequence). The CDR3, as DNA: TGTGCTAACCAATCACAAGGACAGGGACACTCCTACGAGCAGTACTTC. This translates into CANQSQGQGHSYEQYF.

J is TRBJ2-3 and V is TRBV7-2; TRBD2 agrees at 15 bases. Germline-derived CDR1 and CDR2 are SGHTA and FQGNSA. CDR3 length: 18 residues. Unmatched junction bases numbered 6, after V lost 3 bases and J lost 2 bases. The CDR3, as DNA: TGTGCCAGCAGCTTCACCGGGACTAGCGGGGGGCCCACAGATACGCAGTATTTT. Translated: CASSFTGTSGGPTDTQYF.

The CDR3 sequence: CASSSEQGSFGNTIYF. The CDR3 nucleotides are TGTGCCAGCAGTTCTGAACAGGGTTCATTTGGAAACACCATATATTTT. The rearrangement joins TRBV2 to TRBJ1-3, with D maybe TRBD1 (6 bases). V gave up 5 bases and J gave up 3 bases, with 17 bases separating them. The CDR3 covers 16 residues. Germline CDR1 is SNHLY and CDR2 is FYNNEI.

CDR3 in amino acids: CASSQARQRNYGYTF. The CDR3 nucleotides are TGCGCCAGCAGCCAGGCCCGACAGAGAAACTATGGCTACACCTTC. The chain has TRBV4-3 and TRBJ1-2, with D possibly being TRBD1 (5 bases). This CDR3 comprises 15 residues. V was trimmed by 3 bases and J by 2 bases, leaving 13 bases between them. The germline CDR1 and CDR2 sequences are LGHNA and YSLEER.